This TCR beta chain appears in the sequencing data of a study of Ad26.COV2.S vaccination and SARS-CoV-2 variants. V lost 7 bases to trimming and J lost 6 bases; unmatched junction nucleotides: 15. CDR1 and CDR2 from the germline V gene are LNHDA and SQIVND (reference sequence). The CDR3 runs 15 residues. The assay was immunoSEQ multiplex PCR, and TCRdb's table has in-frame clones only and misses some. The sample shows about 680,000 clones, roughly 90% of them seen only once. The treatment was: 15 to 20 received Ad26.COV2.S at low or high dose, single or two shots; a few received placebo; per-sample allocation not given. Day 63 after the first injection of vaccine or placebo was the sampling time.

Sequences were derived from peripheral blood, sampled in a trial of Ad26.COV2.S vaccine versus placebo. V gene TRBV19 combines with J gene TRBJ2-7; 7 bases map to TRBD2. The sequence was collected from a person aged 18-65 years who received the Ad26.COV2.S COVID-19 vaccine or a placebo. The CDR3 DNA follows: TGTGCCAGTACCAGATCTTCGGGGGGATTAGGCGAGCAGTACTTC. It specifies CASTRSSGGLGEQYF. Based on the CDR3 plus reference TRBV19 and TRBJ2-7, the full variable domain is DGGITQSPKYLFRKEGQNVTLSCEQNLNHDAMYWYRQDPGQGLRLIYYSQIVNDFQKGDIAEGYSVSREKKESFPLTVTSAQKNPTAFYLCASTRSSGGLGEQYFGPGTRLTVT.